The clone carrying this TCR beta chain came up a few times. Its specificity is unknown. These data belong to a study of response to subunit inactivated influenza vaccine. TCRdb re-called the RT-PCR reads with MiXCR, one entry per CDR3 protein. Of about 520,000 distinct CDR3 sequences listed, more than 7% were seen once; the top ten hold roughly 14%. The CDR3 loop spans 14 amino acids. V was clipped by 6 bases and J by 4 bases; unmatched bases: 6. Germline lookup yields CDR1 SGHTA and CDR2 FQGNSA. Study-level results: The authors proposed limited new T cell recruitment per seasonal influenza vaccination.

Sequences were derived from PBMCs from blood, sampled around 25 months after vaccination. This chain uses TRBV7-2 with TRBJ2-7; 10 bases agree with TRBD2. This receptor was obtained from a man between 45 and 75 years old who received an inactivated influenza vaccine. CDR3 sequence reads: CASSSSGSEYEQYF. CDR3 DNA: TGTGCCAGCAGTTCTAGCGGGAGCGAATACGAGCAGTACTTC.